The 29 T cell receptor beta chains given below trace back to one sample, sequenced in a study of cytomegalovirus exposure and HLA in healthy donors. Profiled with immunoSEQ multiplex PCR; TCRdb holds only in-frame clones, not every one. Of roughly 70,000 clones detected, about 90% appear once; the ten largest clones hold 3.5% to 4%. The sample comprised PBMCs. The source is a woman aged 18-29 years in good health and CMV-seropositive.

The chain carries TRBV2 and TRBJ2-2; D is unclear. Germline assignment: CDR1 SNHLY and CDR2 FYNNEI. Trimming pared 2 bases from V and 4 bases from J, leaving 8 bases between. The CDR3 spans 14 residues. CDR3 region: CASSEFGLTGELFF. The CDR3 region has the DNA TGTGCCAGCAGTGAATTTGGCCTCACCGGGGAGCTGTTTTTT.

The chain uses TRBV7-9 and TRBJ2-1, with a possible D match to TRBD1 (7 bases). The CDR3 length is 12 residues. Germline V gene lookup returns CDR1 SEHNR and CDR2 FQNEAQ (reference sequence). Trimming shortened V by 5 bases and J by 10 bases, and 12 bases separated the two germline ends. DNA of the CDR3: TGTGCCAGCAGCCGACCAGGGGGGGAGCAGTTCTTC. Its protein product is CASSRPGGEQFF.

The chain employs TRBV2 and TRBJ1-1; D gene unclear. CDR3 length: 13 amino acids. Trimming removed 6 bases at V and 0 bases at J, with 8 bases between. CDR1 and CDR2 (germline): SNHLY, FYNNEI. CDR3 sequence (DNA): TGTGCCAGCAGGAAACAGCTGAACACTGAAGCTTTCTTT. It encodes CASRKQLNTEAFF.

The rearrangement joins TRBV4-1 to TRBJ2-7; possible D gene TRBD2, 6 bases. Deletions cut 0 bases from V and 0 bases from J, with 12 bases between. CDR3 size: 16 residues. Germline V gene lookup returns CDR1 MGHRA and CDR2 YSYEKL. Here the CDR3 reads CASSQDFGTPSYEQYF. In DNA, the CDR3 is TGCGCCAGCAGCCAAGATTTTGGGACTCCCTCCTACGAGCAGTACTTC.

CDR3 amino acids: CASNGRDDQETQYF. The CDR3 DNA sequence: TGTGCCAGCAATGGGAGGGACGATCAAGAGACCCAGTACTTC. The chain is built from TRBV5-4 and TRBJ2-5; 7 bases map to TRBD2. V shed 6 bases, J shed 2 bases, and the junction held 7 bases outside the gene matches. The CDR3 runs to 14 residues. Germline loops: CDR1 SGHNT, CDR2 YYREEE (reference sequence).

The rearrangement links TRBV27 to TRBJ2-1; TRBD2 agrees at 13 bases. The germline V gene encodes CDR1 MNHEY and CDR2 SMNVEV (reference sequence). This CDR3 has 17 amino acids. Trimming took 4 bases from V and 2 from J; bases not matched to a gene: 5. CDR3 coding DNA: TGTGCCAGCAGTTCGGGACTAGCGGGGCGAACCTACAATGAGCAGTTCTTC. It encodes CASSSGLAGRTYNEQFF.

This clone occurred a few times. The chain links TRBV14 to TRBJ2-7; the D is unclear. CDR1 is SGHDN, CDR2 FVKESK, per germline. CDR3 size: 15 residues. Trimming removed 2 bases at V and 5 bases at J, with 16 bases between. The CDR3 is CASSQSGPGHHEQYF. Written as DNA, the CDR3 is TGTGCCAGCAGCCAATCTGGGCCTGGGCATCACGAGCAGTACTTC.

The chain combines TRBV27 with TRBJ2-1; D call uncertain. V was clipped by 2 bases and J by 0 bases, with 8 bases between them. Looked up from germline, CDR1 is MNHEY and CDR2 is SMNVEV (reference sequence). The CDR3 length is 15 residues. The CDR3 is CASSLEASSYNEQFF. Here the CDR3 DNA reads TGTGCCAGCAGTTTAGAGGCGAGCTCCTACAATGAGCAGTTCTTC.

The chain links TRBV5-5 to TRBJ2-2; 7 bases are shared with TRBD1. The V gene's germline CDR1 is SGHKS and CDR2 YYEKEE (reference sequence). V dropped 0 bases and J dropped 2; count of bases not matched to a gene: 7. The CDR3 totals 17 residues. In DNA, the CDR3 is TGTGCCAGCAGCTTGGCTCACAGGGGTGATAACACCGGGGAGCTGTTTTTT. This codes for CASSLAHRGDNTGELFF.

This chain uses TRBV5-5 with TRBJ2-7; 11 nucleotides match TRBD2. With V trimmed by 0 bases and J by 4 bases, 0 bases remained unmatched. Germline lookup yields CDR1 SGHKS and CDR2 YYEKEE (reference sequence). There are 14 residues in the CDR3. The CDR3 nucleotides are TGTGCCAGCAGCTTGGGGACTAGCGGGTACGAGCAGTACTTC. Residues: CASSLGTSGYEQYF.

V is TRBV5-3 and J is TRBJ2-1; D may be TRBD2 (5 bases). TRBV5-3 is an ORF, and what it does is uncertain. The CDR3 is 15 amino acids. V was clipped by 0 bases and J by 4 bases, with 11 bases between them. For the CDR3, the DNA is TGTGCCAGAAGCTTGGGCGACTACCAGTACAATGAGCAGTTCTTC. Protein sequence: CARSLGDYQYNEQFF.

This clone rates as medium-sized. The CDR3 DNA reads TGTGCCAGCAGTGACAGTGACAGAACTAACTATGGCTACACCTTC. It is translated as CASSDSDRTNYGYTF. The rearrangement joins TRBV6-4 to TRBJ1-2; D may be TRBD1 (5 bases). CDR3 length: 15 residues. Trimming removed 2 bases from V and 0 bases from J, with 10 bases in between. Germline V gene sequence: CDR1 MRHNA, CDR2 SNTAGT.

This clone showed up just once. CDR3 amino acids: CASTKSGGGDQETQYF. The CDR3 DNA reads as TGTGCCAGCACTAAATCGGGTGGAGGAGACCAAGAGACCCAGTACTTC. The chain recombines TRBV16 with TRBJ2-5; D perhaps matches TRBD2 (5 bases). CDR3 length: 16 amino acids. V lost 7 bases to trimming and J lost 0 bases, with 18 bases between them. Germline V gene sequence: CDR1 KGHSY, CDR2 FQNENV.

This chain links TRBV27 with TRBJ2-1, with a possible D match to TRBD1 (5 bases). Germline assignment: CDR1 MNHEY and CDR2 SMNVEV (reference sequence). The CDR3 extends over 17 amino acids. Trimming shortened V by 3 bases and J by 0 bases, and 15 bases separated the two germline ends. CDR3 bases: TGTGCCAGCAGTTTCCAGGGCGGTACCAGCTCCTACAATGAGCAGTTCTTC. Translating it yields CASSFQGGTSSYNEQFF.

The chain has TRBV5-1 and TRBJ2-5; possibly TRBD1 for D (5 bases). The CDR3 sequence is 15 residues long. Germline lookup yields CDR1 SGHRS and CDR2 YFSETQ. Trimming shortened V by 5 bases and J by 1 base, and 15 bases separated the two germline ends. CDR3 sequence: CASRAEPDSQETQYF. As DNA, the CDR3 is TGCGCCAGCAGAGCCGAGCCAGACAGCCAAGAGACCCAGTACTTC.

The chain carries TRBV4-1 and TRBJ1-5; no reliable D call. The CDR3 extends over 16 amino acids. The germline V gene encodes CDR1 MGHRA and CDR2 YSYEKL. The V gene lost 4 bases and the J gene lost 10 bases, with 23 bases spanning the gap. CDR3 in amino acids: CASSPSERASLPPQHF. In nucleotides, the CDR3 is TGCGCCAGCAGCCCATCGGAGAGGGCCTCTCTACCTCCCCAGCATTTT.

The chain joins TRBV6-1 to TRBJ2-7; D is perhaps TRBD2 (6 bases). This CDR3 is built from 15 residues. The germline V and J ends were trimmed by 4 bases and 3 bases, with 16 bases remaining between them. Germline values: CDR1 MNHNS, CDR2 SASEGT. The CDR3 nucleotides are TGTGCCAGCAGTGGCTCGGGACTTAACCTCTACGAGCAGTACTTC. Residues: CASSGSGLNLYEQYF.

The rearrangement joins TRBV2 to TRBJ2-7; TRBD1 aligns across 7 bases. Per the germline V gene, CDR1 is SNHLY and CDR2 is FYNNEI. CDR3 length: 15 residues. Losses at the gene ends were 6 bases for V and 0 bases for J; bases not matched to a gene: 8. DNA for the CDR3: TGTGCCAGCAGCCCCGGTCCAGGGGGCTCCTACGAGCAGTACTTC. As protein: CASSPGPGGSYEQYF. Complete variable domain (other parts from reference TRBV2 and TRBJ2-7): EPEVTQTPSHQVTQMGQEVILRCVPISNHLYFYWYRQILGQKVEFLVSFYNNEISEKSEIFDDQFSVERPDGSNFTLKIRSTKLEDSAMYFCASSPGPGGSYEQYFGPGTRLTVT.

The V gene is TRBV15, the J gene TRBJ2-3; D possibly corresponds to TRBD2 (5 bases). The CDR3 contains 15 residues. V was shortened by 3 bases and J by 1 base, with 11 bases between the two germline ends. CDR1 is LNHNV and CDR2 is YYDKDF in the germline V gene (reference sequence). The CDR3, as DNA: TGTGCCACCAGCAGGGAAAAAGCGGGCACAGATACGCAGTATTTT. Protein: CATSREKAGTDTQYF.

The sample holds one count of this clone. The chain uses TRBV28 and TRBJ2-1; 11 bases fit TRBD2. V shed 6 bases and J 8 bases; nucleotides not matched to a gene: 9. CDR3 length equals 15 residues. Germline V CDR1 and CDR2: MDHEN, SYDVKM. CDR3 amino acids: CASSGTSGSIDEQFF. DNA of the CDR3: TGTGCCAGCAGCGGTACTAGCGGGAGTATCGATGAGCAGTTCTTC. The variable domain in full, with the rest retrieved from reference TRBV28 and TRBJ2-1, is DVKVTQSSRYLVKRTGEKVFLECVQDMDHENMFWYRQDPGLGLRLIYFSYDVKMKEKGDIPEGYSVSREKKERFSLILESASTNQTSMYLCASSGTSGSIDEQFFGPGTRLTVL.

The chain couples TRBV29-1 to TRBJ2-7, with a possible D match to TRBD2 (7 bases). Germline CDR1 and CDR2: SQVTM and ANQGSEA. The CDR3 is 14 residues long. V dropped 4 bases and J dropped 2 bases, with 15 bases sitting between them. The CDR3 sequence is CSVVAQGGPYEQYF. CDR3 DNA: TGCAGCGTTGTAGCACAGGGAGGGCCCTACGAGCAGTACTTC.

V usage is TRBV6-5 and J usage is TRBJ1-2, with 7 bases that match TRBD1. CDR1 and CDR2 from the germline V gene are MNHEY and SVGAGI. The CDR3 has 15 amino acids. The V gene end was trimmed by 7 bases and the J gene end by 3 bases; junction bases not matched to a gene: 11. The CDR3 loop reads CASTRQGGVDYGYTF. As DNA, the CDR3 is TGTGCCAGCACCCGACAGGGCGGGGTTGACTATGGCTACACCTTC.

Only a few counts were recorded for this clone. V is TRBV27 and J is TRBJ2-3; 7 bases agree with TRBD2. V gave up 2 bases and J gave up 2 bases; unmatched junction bases: 7. CDR1 MNHEY and CDR2 SMNVEV come from the germline V gene (reference sequence). This CDR3 is 16 amino acids long. The CDR3 DNA follows: TGTGCCAGCAGTTTACGATCTAGCGGACACACAGATACGCAGTATTTT. Its protein product is CASSLRSSGHTDTQYF.

This chain joins TRBV6-1 and TRBJ2-2, with a tentative D call TRBD2 (7 bases). Trimming shortened V by 3 bases and J by 4 bases, and 12 bases separated the two germline ends. Germline V lookup: CDR1 MNHNS, CDR2 SASEGT. The CDR3 spans 15 residues. The CDR3: CASSDGRGATGELFF. DNA of the CDR3: TGTGCCAGCAGTGACGGCCGGGGGGCCACCGGGGAGCTGTTTTTT.

The chain employs TRBV27 and TRBJ2-5, with TRBD2 as a possible D gene (11 bases). Trimming took 5 bases from V and 5 from J, leaving 33 bases between them. Germline V lookup: CDR1 MNHEY, CDR2 SMNVEV (reference sequence). The CDR3 has 20 amino acids. CDR3: CASSLTPGQGTSGGRETQYF. Written as DNA, the CDR3 is TGTGCCAGCAGTCTCACCCCGGGACAGGGGACTAGCGGAGGCCGGGAGACCCAGTACTTC.

The chain couples TRBV4-1 to TRBJ2-7, with D perhaps TRBD2 (7 bases). Germline CDR1 is MGHRA and CDR2 is YSYEKL. CDR3 length: 16 amino acids. V was shortened by 1 base and J by 0 bases, with 13 bases between the two germline ends. CDR3 sequence: CASSQGGGTSSYEQYF. The DNA of the CDR3 is TGCGCCAGCAGCCAAGGGGGGGGGACAAGCTCCTACGAGCAGTACTTC.

The rearrangement uses TRBV2 and TRBJ1-4; TRBD1 agrees at 7 bases. The V and J ends lost 6 bases and 0 bases, in that order; junction bases with no gene match: 4. This CDR3 spans 15 amino acids. Germline V gene sequence: CDR1 SNHLY, CDR2 FYNNEI. The CDR3 nucleotides read TGTGCCAGCAGGGGACAGATTGCAACTAATGAAAAACTGTTTTTT. Its protein is CASRGQIATNEKLFF.

V usage is TRBV5-6 and J usage is TRBJ1-6; D is uncertain. The CDR3 runs 16 residues. Germline assignment: CDR1 SGHDT and CDR2 YYEEEE. Trimming shortened V by 4 bases and J by 4 bases, and 15 bases separated the two germline ends. CDR3 bases: TGTGCCAGCAGCACTAATTTCCCACGGTATAATTCACCCCTCCACTTT. This encodes CASSTNFPRYNSPLHF.

V usage is TRBV6-1 and J usage is TRBJ2-7, with D tentatively TRBD2 (6 bases). The CDR3 extends over 14 amino acids. Germline CDR1 MNHNS, CDR2 SASEGT. The germline V and J ends were trimmed by 2 bases and 6 bases, with 14 bases remaining between them. The CDR3 nucleotides are TGTGCCAGCAGTGAACTCGGGAGCCGGGGCGAGCAGTACTTC. This codes for CASSELGSRGEQYF.